A single T cell receptor beta chain is shown here with its context. This specimen belongs to a study of blood T cell repertoires in COVID-19. Methods used by the authors: Reference gene primer amplification yielded estimated nucleated cell counts. The protocol was immunoSEQ multiplex PCR, while the TCRdb copy is restricted to in-frame clones and leaves out a portion. V and J calls and clone size are as listed in that table; D and trimming were resolved from the DNA. In the table there are under 450,000 clones, about 86% of which are singletons. Sequenced material: peripheral blood. This receptor was obtained from a woman aged 55-69 years with COVID-19, enrolled during active disease.

The CDR3 sequence: CATSSLGQGPEQYF. The CDR3 nucleotides are TGTGCCACCAGCAGCCTGGGACAGGGGCCCGAGCAGTACTTC. The gene calls are TRBV15 and TRBJ2-7; 10 positions match TRBD1. V was pared by 3 bases and J by 6 bases, with 5 bases of the junction left unmatched. The CDR3 is made up of 14 amino acids. Germline V gene sequence: CDR1 LNHNV, CDR2 YYDKDF (reference sequence). The full variable domain, completed using reference TRBV15 and TRBJ2-7, is DAMVIQNPRYQVTQFGKPVTLSCSQTLNHNVMYWYQQKSSQAPKLLFHYYDKDFNNEADTPDNFQSRRPNTSFCFLDIRSPGLGDTAMYLCATSSLGQGPEQYFGPGTRLTVT.